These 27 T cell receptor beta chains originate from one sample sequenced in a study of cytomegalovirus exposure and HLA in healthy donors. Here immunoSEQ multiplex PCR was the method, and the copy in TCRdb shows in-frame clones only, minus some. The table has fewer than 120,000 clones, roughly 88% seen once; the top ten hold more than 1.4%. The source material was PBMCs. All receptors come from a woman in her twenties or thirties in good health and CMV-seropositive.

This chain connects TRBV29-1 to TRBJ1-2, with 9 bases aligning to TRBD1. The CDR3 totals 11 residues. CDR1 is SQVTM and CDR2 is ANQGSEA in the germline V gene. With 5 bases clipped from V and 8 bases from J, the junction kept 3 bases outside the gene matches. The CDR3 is CSVNRGQGYTF. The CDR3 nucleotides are TGCAGCGTTAACAGGGGGCAGGGCTACACCTTC.

This CDR3 reads CASSHDRTYNEQFF. The DNA of the CDR3 is TGTGCCAGCAGCCACGACAGGACTTACAATGAGCAGTTCTTC. This chain uses TRBV14 with TRBJ2-1, with D maybe TRBD1 (6 bases). V was pared by 3 bases and J by 4 bases, with 10 bases between. The CDR3 consists of 14 residues. Germline lookup yields CDR1 SGHDN and CDR2 FVKESK.

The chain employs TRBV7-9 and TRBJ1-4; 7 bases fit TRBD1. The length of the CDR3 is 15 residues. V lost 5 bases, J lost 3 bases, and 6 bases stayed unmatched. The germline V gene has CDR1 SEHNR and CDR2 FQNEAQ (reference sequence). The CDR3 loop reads CASSRQGPANEKLFF. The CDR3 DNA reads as TGTGCCAGCAGCCGACAGGGCCCGGCTAATGAAAAACTGTTTTTT.

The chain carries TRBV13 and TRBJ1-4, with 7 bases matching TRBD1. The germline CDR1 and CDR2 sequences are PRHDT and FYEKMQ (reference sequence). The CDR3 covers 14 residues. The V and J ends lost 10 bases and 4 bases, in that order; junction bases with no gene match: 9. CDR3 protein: CATCTGAVNEKLFF. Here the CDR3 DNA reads TGTGCCACCTGTACAGGGGCCGTTAATGAAAAACTGTTTTTT.

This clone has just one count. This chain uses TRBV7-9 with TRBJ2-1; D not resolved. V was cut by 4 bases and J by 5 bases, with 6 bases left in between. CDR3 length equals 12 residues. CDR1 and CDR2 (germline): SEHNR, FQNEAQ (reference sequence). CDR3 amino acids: CASSSRDNEQFF. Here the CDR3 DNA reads TGTGCCAGCAGCTCCCGGGACAATGAGCAGTTCTTC.

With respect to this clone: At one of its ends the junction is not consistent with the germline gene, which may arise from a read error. Written as DNA, the CDR3 is TGTGCCAGCAGTTTCGGGACAGGGTACCGGGAGATGGACTTC. It codes for CASSFGTGYREMDF. This sequence joins TRBV5-6 and TRBJ2-7, with TRBD1 matching over 9 bases. CDR3 size: 14 residues. Germline lookup yields CDR1 SGHDT and CDR2 YYEEEE.

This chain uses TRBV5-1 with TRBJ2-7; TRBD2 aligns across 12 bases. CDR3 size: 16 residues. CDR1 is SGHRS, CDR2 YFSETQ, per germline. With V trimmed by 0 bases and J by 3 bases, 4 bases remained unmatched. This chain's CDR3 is CASSLGLAGENYEQYF. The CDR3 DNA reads TGCGCCAGCAGCTTGGGACTAGCGGGAGAAAACTACGAGCAGTACTTC.

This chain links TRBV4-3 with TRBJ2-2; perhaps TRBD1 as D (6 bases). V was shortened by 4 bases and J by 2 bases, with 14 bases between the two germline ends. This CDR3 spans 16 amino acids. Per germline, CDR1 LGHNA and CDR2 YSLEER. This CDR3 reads CASSPRAGANTGELFF. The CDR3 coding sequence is TGCGCCAGCAGCCCACGGGCAGGGGCTAACACCGGGGAGCTGTTTTTT.

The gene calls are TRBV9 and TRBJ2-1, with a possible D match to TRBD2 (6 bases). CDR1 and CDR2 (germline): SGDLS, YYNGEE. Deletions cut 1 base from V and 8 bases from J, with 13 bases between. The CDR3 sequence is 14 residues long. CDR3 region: CASSVRGAGDEQFF. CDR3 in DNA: TGTGCCAGCAGCGTACGTGGAGCGGGCGATGAGCAGTTCTTC.

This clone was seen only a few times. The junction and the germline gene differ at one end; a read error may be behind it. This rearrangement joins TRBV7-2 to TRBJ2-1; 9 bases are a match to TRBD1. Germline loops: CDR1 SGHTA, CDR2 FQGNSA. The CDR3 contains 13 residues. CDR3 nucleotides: TGTGCCAGCAGTCTAGTCCCCGGGAGACAGGGGGTCTTC. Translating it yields CASSLVPGRQGVF.

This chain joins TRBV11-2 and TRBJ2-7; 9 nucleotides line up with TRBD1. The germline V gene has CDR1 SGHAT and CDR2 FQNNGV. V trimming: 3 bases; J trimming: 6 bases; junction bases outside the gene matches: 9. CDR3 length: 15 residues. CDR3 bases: TGTGCCAGCAGCTTCTTCCGGACAGGGGTAAGCGAGCAGTACTTC. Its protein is CASSFFRTGVSEQYF.

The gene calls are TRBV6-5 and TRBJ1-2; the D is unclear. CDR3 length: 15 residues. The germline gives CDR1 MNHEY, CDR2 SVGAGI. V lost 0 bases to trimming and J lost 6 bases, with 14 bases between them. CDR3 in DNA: TGTGCCAGCAGTTACTCGAACAGATTACAGCATGGCTACACCTTC. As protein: CASSYSNRLQHGYTF.

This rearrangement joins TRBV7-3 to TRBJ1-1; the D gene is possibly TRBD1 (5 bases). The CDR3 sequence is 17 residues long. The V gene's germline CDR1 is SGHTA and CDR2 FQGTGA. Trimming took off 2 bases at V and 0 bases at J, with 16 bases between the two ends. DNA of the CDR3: TGTGCCAGCAGCTTATTGGCGGGGCCTATATTGAACACTGAAGCTTTCTTT. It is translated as CASSLLAGPILNTEAFF.

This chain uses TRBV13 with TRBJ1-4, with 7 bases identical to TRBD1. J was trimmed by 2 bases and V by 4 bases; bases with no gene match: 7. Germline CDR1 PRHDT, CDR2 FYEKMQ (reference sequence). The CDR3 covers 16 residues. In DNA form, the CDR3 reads TGTGCCAGCAGCTCACCCAGAGGGGGCACTAATGAAAAACTGTTTTTT. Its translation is CASSSPRGGTNEKLFF.

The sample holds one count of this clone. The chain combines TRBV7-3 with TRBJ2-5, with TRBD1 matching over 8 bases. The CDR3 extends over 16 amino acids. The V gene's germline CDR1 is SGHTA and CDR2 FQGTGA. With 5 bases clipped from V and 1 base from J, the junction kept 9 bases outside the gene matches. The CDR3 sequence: CASSLNPGTGQETQYF. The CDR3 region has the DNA TGTGCCAGCAGCCTTAACCCGGGGACAGGCCAAGAGACCCAGTACTTC.

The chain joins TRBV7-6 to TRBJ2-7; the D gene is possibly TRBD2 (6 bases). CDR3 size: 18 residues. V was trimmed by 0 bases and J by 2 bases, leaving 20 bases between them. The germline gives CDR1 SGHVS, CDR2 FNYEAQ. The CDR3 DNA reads TGTGCCAGCAGCTTAGCGTTGGGGACTGCTGTGTCTGCCTACGAGCAGTACTTC. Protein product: CASSLALGTAVSAYEQYF.

The chain's CDR3 is CASSPGQGSSYEQYF. CDR3 nucleotides: TGCGCCAGCAGCCCGGGACAGGGGAGCTCCTACGAGCAGTACTTC. The chain couples TRBV4-1 to TRBJ2-7; TRBD1 matches 10 bases. The CDR3 totals 15 residues. V trimming: 4 bases; J trimming: 0 bases; junction bases outside the gene matches: 3. Looked up from germline, CDR1 is MGHRA and CDR2 is YSYEKL.

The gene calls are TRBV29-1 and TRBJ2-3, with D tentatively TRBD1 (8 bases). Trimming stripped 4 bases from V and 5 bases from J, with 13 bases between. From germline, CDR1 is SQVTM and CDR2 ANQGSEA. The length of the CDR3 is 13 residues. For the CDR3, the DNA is TGCAGCGTTGCCACAGGGGGGGGAGATACGCAGTATTTT. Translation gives CSVATGGGDTQYF.

CDR3 in DNA: TGTGCCAGCAGCTTTTTTACATACGAGCAGTACTTC. Protein: CASSFFTYEQYF. The rearrangement links TRBV5-6 to TRBJ2-7, with D unresolved. Germline V lookup: CDR1 SGHDT, CDR2 YYEEEE. The V gene lost 2 bases and the J gene lost 4 bases, with 7 bases spanning the gap. This CDR3 contains 12 residues.

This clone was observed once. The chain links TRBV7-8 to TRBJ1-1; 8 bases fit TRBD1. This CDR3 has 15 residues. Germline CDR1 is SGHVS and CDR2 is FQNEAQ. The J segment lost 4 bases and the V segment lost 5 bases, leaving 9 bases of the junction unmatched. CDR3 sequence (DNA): TGTGCCAGCAGCCAGAGGACAGGGACGTTCACTGAAGCTTTCTTT. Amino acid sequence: CASSQRTGTFTEAFF.

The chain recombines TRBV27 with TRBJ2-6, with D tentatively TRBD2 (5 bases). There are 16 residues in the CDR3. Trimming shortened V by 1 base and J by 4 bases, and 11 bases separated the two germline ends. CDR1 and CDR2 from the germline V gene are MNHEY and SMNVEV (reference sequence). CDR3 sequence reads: CASSLLGSSGANVLTF. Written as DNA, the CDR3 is TGTGCCAGCAGTTTATTGGGGAGTTCAGGGGCCAACGTCCTGACTTTC.

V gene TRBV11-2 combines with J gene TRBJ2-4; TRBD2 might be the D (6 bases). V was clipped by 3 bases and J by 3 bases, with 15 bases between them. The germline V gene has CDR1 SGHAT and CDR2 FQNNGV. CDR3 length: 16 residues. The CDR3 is CASSFPPGGGKNIQYF. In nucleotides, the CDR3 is TGTGCCAGCAGCTTCCCCCCCGGGGGTGGCAAAAACATTCAGTACTTC.

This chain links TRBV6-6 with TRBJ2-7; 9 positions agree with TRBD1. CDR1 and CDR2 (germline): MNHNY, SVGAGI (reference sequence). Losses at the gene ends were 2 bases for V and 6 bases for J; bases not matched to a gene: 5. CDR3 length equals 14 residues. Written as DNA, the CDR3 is TGTGCCAGCAGTTACAATAGACAGGGGGGCGAGCAGTACTTC. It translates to CASSYNRQGGEQYF.

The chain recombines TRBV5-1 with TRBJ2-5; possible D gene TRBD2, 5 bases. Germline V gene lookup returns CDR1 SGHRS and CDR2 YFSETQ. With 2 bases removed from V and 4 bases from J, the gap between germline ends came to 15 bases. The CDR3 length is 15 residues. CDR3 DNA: TGCGCCAGCAGCTTTGTGATGGGGAGAGGAGAGACCCAGTACTTC. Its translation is CASSFVMGRGETQYF.

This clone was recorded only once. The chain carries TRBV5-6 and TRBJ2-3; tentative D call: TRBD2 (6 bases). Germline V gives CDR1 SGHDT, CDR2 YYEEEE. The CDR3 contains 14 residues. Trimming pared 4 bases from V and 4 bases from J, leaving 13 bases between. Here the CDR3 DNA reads TGTGCCAGCAGCAGGGACTTGGGGGCAGATACGCAGTATTTT. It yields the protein CASSRDLGADTQYF.

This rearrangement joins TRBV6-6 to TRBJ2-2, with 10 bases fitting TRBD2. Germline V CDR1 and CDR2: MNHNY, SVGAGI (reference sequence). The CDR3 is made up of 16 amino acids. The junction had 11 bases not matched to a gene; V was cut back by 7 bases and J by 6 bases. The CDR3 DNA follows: TGTGCCAGCACCGGGACCGGGACTAGCGTTTCCGGGGAGCTGTTTTTT. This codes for CASTGTGTSVSGELFF.

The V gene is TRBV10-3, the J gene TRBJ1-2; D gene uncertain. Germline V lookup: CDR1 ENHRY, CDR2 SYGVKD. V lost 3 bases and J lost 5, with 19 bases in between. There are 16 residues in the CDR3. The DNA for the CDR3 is TGTGCCATCAGTGACCCCCGCGAGACTGACCGATATGGCTACACCTTC. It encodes CAISDPRETDRYGYTF.